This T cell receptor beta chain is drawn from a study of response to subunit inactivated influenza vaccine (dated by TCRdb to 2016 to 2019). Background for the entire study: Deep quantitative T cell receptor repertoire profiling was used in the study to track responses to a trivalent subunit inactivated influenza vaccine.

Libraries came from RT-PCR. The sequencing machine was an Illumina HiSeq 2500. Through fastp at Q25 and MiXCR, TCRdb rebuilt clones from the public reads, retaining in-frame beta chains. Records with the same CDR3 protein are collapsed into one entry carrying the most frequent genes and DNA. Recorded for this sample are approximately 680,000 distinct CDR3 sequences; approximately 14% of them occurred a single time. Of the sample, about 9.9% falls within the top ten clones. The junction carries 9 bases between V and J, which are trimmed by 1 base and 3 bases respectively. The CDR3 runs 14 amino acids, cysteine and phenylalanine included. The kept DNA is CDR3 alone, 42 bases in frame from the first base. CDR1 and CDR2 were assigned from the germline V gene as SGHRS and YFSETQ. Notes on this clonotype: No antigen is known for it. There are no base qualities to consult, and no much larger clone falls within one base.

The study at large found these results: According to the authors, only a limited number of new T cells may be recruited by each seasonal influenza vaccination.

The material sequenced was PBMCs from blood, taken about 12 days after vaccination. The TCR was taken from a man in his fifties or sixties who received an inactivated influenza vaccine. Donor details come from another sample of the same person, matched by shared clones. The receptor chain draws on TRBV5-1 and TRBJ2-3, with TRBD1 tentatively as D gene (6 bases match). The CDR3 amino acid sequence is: CASSLNRDTDTQYF. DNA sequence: TGCGCCAGCAGCTTGAACAGGGATACAGATACGCAGTATTTT.